These T cell receptor beta chains were read from a single sample in a study of blood T cell repertoires in COVID-19. Sequencing was performed with immunoSEQ multiplex PCR; in TCRdb, only in-frame clones are kept and a portion is missing. The sample carries 150,000 to 200,000 clones, about 85% recorded once. The sequenced sample consisted of peripheral blood. The receptor source for this set is a human donor with acute or convalescent COVID-19. The donor label of this sample is uncertain. CDR3s include the opening cysteine and the closing phenylalanine or tryptophan. D genes are given only for firm matches. Not all rows give a size; the values are once, few, many and, for expanded clones, a class.

NA,TRBV9,TRBJ1-1,once,TGTGCCAGCAGCGTAGCTGTGAACACTGAAGCTTTCTTT,CASSVAVNTEAFF
TRBD1,TRBV18,TRBJ1-1,NA,TGTGCCAGCTCATTCGGGGGGACAGGGACGAACACTGAAGCTTTCTTT,CASSFGGTGTNTEAFF
TRBD2,TRBV7-3,TRBJ2-3,NA,TGTGCCAGCAGCTTAAAGGGACTAGCGGGTAGCACAGATACGCAGTATTTT,CASSLKGLAGSTDTQYF
TRBD1,TRBV6-5,TRBJ1-6,NA,TGTGCCAGTTGGGGACAGGGGATCCGCTCACCCCTCCACTTT,CASWGQGIRSPLHF
NA,TRBV19,TRBJ2-5,NA,TGTGCCAGTAGTCCGAACGGAGCCCAAGAGACCCAGTACTTC,CASSPNGAQETQYF
NA,TRBV5-1,TRBJ1-1,NA,TGCGCCAGCAGCCCCACAGGGCAGCCTGAAGCTTTCTTT,CASSPTGQPEAFF
TRBD2,TRBV13,TRBJ2-5,once,TGTGCCAGCAGCTTAGAAGTGACTAGCGGGGGGCAAGAGACCCAGTACTTC,CASSLEVTSGGQETQYF
NA,TRBV11-2,TRBJ2-3,NA,TGTGCCAGCAGCCTGGTGGTGGGGGGGCAGACAGATACGCAGTATTTT,CASSLVVGGQTDTQYF
TRBD2,TRBV2,TRBJ2-1,once,TGTGCCAGCAGTGAGACTAGCGGGTACCATGAGCAGTTCTTC,CASSETSGYHEQFF
TRBD1,TRBV6-6,TRBJ2-1,NA,TGTGCCAGCAGTTACTCGGGACAGACTTACAATGAGCAGTTCTTC,CASSYSGQTYNEQFF
NA,TRBV6-1,TRBJ2-1,NA,TGTGCCAGCAGTGCAGCGGGCATCGTTTACAATGAGCAGTTCTTC,CASSAAGIVYNEQFF
NA,TRBV5-1,TRBJ2-2,NA,TGCGCCAGCAGCTTGGCCGGGGGTAACACCGGGGAGCTGTTTTTT,CASSLAGGNTGELFF
TRBD1,TRBV5-1,TRBJ1-3,NA,TGCGCCAGCAGCTCGGACAGGGCTTGGGACACCATATATTTT,CASSSDRAWDTIYF
TRBD1,TRBV11-2,TRBJ2-4,NA,TGTGCCAGCAGTATAGGGGGCCTACAGGGAAACATTCAGTACTTC,CASSIGGLQGNIQYF
NA,TRBV5-4,TRBJ1-3,NA,TGTGCCAGCACCCGAGGAGGGGGAAACACCATATATTTT,CASTRGGGNTIYF
NA,TRBV14,TRBJ2-2,NA,TGTGCCAGCAGCCGGGCATTGAGAAACACCGGGGAGCTGTTTTTT,CASSRALRNTGELFF
TRBD1,TRBV19,TRBJ2-2,NA,TGTGCCAGTACGGGACAGGTGTCCACCGGGGAGCTGTTTTTT,CASTGQVSTGELFF
TRBD1,TRBV18,TRBJ1-3,NA,TGTGCCAGCTCACCACTAACGGGACAGGGTGACACCATATATTTT,CASSPLTGQGDTIYF
TRBD2,TRBV5-1,TRBJ2-1,NA,TGCGCCAGCAGCTTGGCGTGGGGACTAGAGCGTACTGAGCAGTTCTTC,CASSLAWGLERTEQFF
TRBD1,TRBV7-2,TRBJ2-2,NA,TGTGCCAGCAGCCCCCAGGACAGGGGCACCGGGGAGCTGTTTTTT,CASSPQDRGTGELFF
NA,TRBV12-5,TRBJ2-2,NA,TGTGCTAGTGGTTTGGTACTTGGGAGCACCGGGGAGCTGTTTTTT,CASGLVLGSTGELFF
NA,TRBV7-2,TRBJ2-3,NA,TGTGCCAGCAGCCAGGTCCCCGCAGGTGCCCTCACAGATACGCAGTATTTT,CASSQVPAGALTDTQYF
NA,TRBV5-1,TRBJ1-1,NA,TGCGCCAGCAGCTTGGCCGGGGGTTTGGCGGTGACTGGCACTGAAGCTTTCTTT,CASSLAGGLAVTGTEAFF
TRBD1,TRBV28,TRBJ2-3,NA,TGTGCCAGCAATGGGGACAGGGAAGATACGCAGTATTTT,CASNGDREDTQYF
NA,TRBV5-4,TRBJ2-5,NA,TGTGCCAGCAGCTTGGCGGGAAGGGGGGAGACCCAGTACTTC,CASSLAGRGETQYF
TRBD1,TRBV24-1,TRBJ1-6,NA,TGTGCCACCAGGGCGACGGGACAGGCAAAGGGATCAAATTCACCCCTCCACTTT,CATRATGQAKGSNSPLHF
TRBD1,TRBV25-1,TRBJ2-1,NA,TGTGCCAGCAGTGAACTCACGACAGGGTCGGATAATGAGCAGTTCTTC,CASSELTTGSDNEQFF
NA,TRBV11-1,TRBJ1-5,NA,TGTGCCAGCAGCTTAGAGCCCACGTCCAATCAGCCCCAGCATTTT,CASSLEPTSNQPQHF
TRBD1,TRBV18,TRBJ1-2,once,TGTGCCAGCTCACCTTCAGAGGGGGCGGGCTACACCTTC,CASSPSEGAGYTF
TRBD2,TRBV5-4,TRBJ2-7,NA,TGTGCCAGCAGCCCTCGCGGGGGGGCCTACGAGCAGTACTTC,CASSPRGGAYEQYF
NA,TRBV6-5,TRBJ2-3,NA,TGTGCCAGCAGTCCTCGGGGAGGCCGGGCAGATACGCAGTATTTT,CASSPRGGRADTQYF
TRBD2,TRBV10-3,TRBJ2-3,NA,TGTGCCATCAGTCTCGGGACTAGCGGGACAGATACGCAGTATTTT,CAISLGTSGTDTQYF
TRBD2,TRBV5-1,TRBJ2-3,NA,TGCGCCAGCAGGGGTGCTAGCGGGGGGACGAGCACAGATACGCAGTATTTT,CASRGASGGTSTDTQYF
TRBD2,TRBV7-2,TRBJ2-7,once,TGTGCCAGCAGCAATAGCGGGGGGGCCCACGAGCAGTACTTC,CASSNSGGAHEQYF
NA,TRBV7-9,TRBJ1-1,NA,TGTGCCAGCACGTTAGGGAGAGGGGCTTTCTTT,CASTLGRGAFF
NA,TRBV19,TRBJ1-4,NA,TGTGCCAGTAGTATTCCGCGGCAGACGGGAGAAAAACTGTTTTTT,CASSIPRQTGEKLFF
NA,TRBV28,TRBJ2-7,NA,TGTGCCAGCAGTCCCCGGGGCAGGGGATCCTTCTACGAGCAGTACTTC,CASSPRGRGSFYEQYF
NA,TRBV6-4,TRBJ1-5,NA,TGTGCCACCTCACAGGAGATTAGCAATCAGCCCCAGCATTTT,CATSQEISNQPQHF
NA,TRBV7-3,TRBJ2-7,few,TGTGCCAGCAGCCCAGGAGGGGGGGCCAGCTCCTACGAGCAGTACTTC,CASSPGGGASSYEQYF
NA,TRBV27,TRBJ1-5,NA,TGTGCCAGCAGTTTTGTACACAGTCTAAATCAGCCCCAGCATTTT,CASSFVHSLNQPQHF
TRBD1,TRBV6-1,TRBJ1-5,NA,TGTGCCAGCAGTGAGTCTCCCAGGGGGTTTAGCAATCAGCCCCAGCATTTT,CASSESPRGFSNQPQHF
TRBD1,TRBV7-2,TRBJ2-1,NA,TGTGCCAGCAGCCGGGACAGAGACAATGAGCAGTTCTTC,CASSRDRDNEQFF
TRBD1,TRBV5-6,TRBJ1-4,few,TGTGCCAGCAGCTTGCAGGGGGCTAGAGGAAATGAAAAACTGTTTTTT,CASSLQGARGNEKLFF
TRBD2,TRBV10-3,TRBJ2-2,NA,TGTGCCACCCGGGGGGAGGTTATTAACACCGGGGAGCTGTTTTTT,CATRGEVINTGELFF
NA,TRBV30,TRBJ1-1,NA,TGTGCCTGGAGGCCCCTCCGGGCAGGGAAAGACACTGAAGCTTTCTTT,CAWRPLRAGKDTEAFF
TRBD1,TRBV5-1,TRBJ1-1,few,TGCGCCAGCAGCCCAGGGACAGGGCAAATGAACACTGAAGCTTTCTTT,CASSPGTGQMNTEAFF
NA,TRBV6-5,TRBJ2-3,NA,TGTGCCAGCAGTTACTCTGACTACCCCACAGATACGCAGTATTTT,CASSYSDYPTDTQYF
NA,TRBV19,TRBJ1-2,NA,TGTGCCAGTAGTATTGCCCCCGGGATGGTTGGAAAACCTAACTATGGCTACACCTTC,CASSIAPGMVGKPNYGYTF
NA,TRBV27,TRBJ1-4,NA,TGTGCCAGCAGTAGACTCGCAACTAATGAAAAACTGTTTTTT,CASSRLATNEKLFF
NA,TRBV3-1/TRBV3-2,TRBJ2-2,NA,TGTGCCAGCAGCCAACTTGGACTATCCTACACCGGGGAGCTGTTTTTT,CASSQLGLSYTGELFF
NA,TRBV10-3,TRBJ1-3,NA,TGTGCCATCAGTTCAACAGGATTCTCTGGAAACACCATATATTTT,CAISSTGFSGNTIYF